This is a list of T cell receptor beta chains from one sample in a study of shared clonotypes between healthy human individuals. TCRdb's table, derived via immunoSEQ multiplex PCR, lists solely in-frame clones and lacks some. The data contain over 2 million clones, 95% of them seen just once; the ten biggest clones take up 0.13%. Sequencing was done on a sample of naive CD4+ T cells sorted from blood. The receptors stem from a young man in good health. The CDR3 runs from the conserved cysteine through the conserved F or W. Each record gives: D gene, V gene, clone size, J gene, CDR3 protein, CDR3 DNA. The D gene is left open where the match is weak. Not all rows give a size; the values are once, few, many and, for expanded clones, a class.

>TRBD1|TRBV2|NA|TRBJ1-1
CASSVFEGAGTEAFF
TGTGCCAGCAGTGTTTTTGAGGGGGCGGGCACTGAAGCTTTCTTT
>NA|TRBV6-1|NA|TRBJ1-4
CATCRDATNEKLFF
TGTGCCACGTGTCGCGATGCAACTAATGAAAAACTGTTTTTT
>NA|TRBV7-2|NA|TRBJ2-1
CASSLAGVGNEQFF
TGTGCCAGCAGCTTAGCAGGGGTGGGCAATGAGCAGTTCTTC
>TRBD2|TRBV30|NA|TRBJ2-5
CAWTSGGRGETQYF
TGTGCCTGGACTTCGGGAGGGAGGGGAGAGACCCAGTACTTC
>NA|TRBV14|NA|TRBJ2-7
CASSQSYEQYF
TGTGCCAGCAGCCAATCCTACGAGCAGTACTTC
>NA|TRBV19|NA|TRBJ2-7
CASSVGRYYEQYF
TGTGCCAGTAGTGTGGGCCGGTACTACGAGCAGTACTTC
>NA|TRBV7-8|NA|TRBJ2-3
CASSRSGGTDTQYF
TGTGCCAGCAGCAGATCCGGGGGCACAGATACGCAGTATTTT
>TRBD1|TRBV10-3|NA|TRBJ2-1
CATMTGVGEQFF
TGTGCCACGATGACAGGGGTAGGTGAGCAGTTCTTC
>NA|TRBV5-1|NA|TRBJ1-3
CASSSNMDISGNTIYF
TGCGCCAGCAGCTCTAACATGGACATCTCTGGAAACACCATATATTTT
>TRBD1|TRBV2|NA|TRBJ1-4
CASSLRQGATNEKLFF
TGTGCCAGCAGTCTCCGACAGGGAGCAACTAATGAAAAACTGTTTTTT
>NA|TRBV10-3|NA|TRBJ1-1
CAISGTGYTEAFF
TGTGCCATCAGTGGGACGGGTTACACTGAAGCTTTCTTT
>TRBD1|TRBV18|NA|TRBJ2-2
CASSPPGTGFNTGELFF
TGTGCCAGCTCACCCCCCGGGACAGGGTTTAACACCGGGGAGCTGTTTTTT
>TRBD1|TRBV5-1|NA|TRBJ2-3
CASSLGQGADTQYF
TGCGCCAGCAGCCTAGGACAGGGGGCAGATACGCAGTATTTT
>NA|TRBV6-1|NA|TRBJ1-3
CASSAKSIQSGNTIYF
TGTGCCAGCAGTGCCAAATCTATACAATCTGGAAACACCATATATTTT
>TRBD1|TRBV9|NA|TRBJ1-2
CASSAQGSGNYGYTF
TGTGCCAGCAGCGCACAGGGGAGTGGTAACTATGGCTACACCTTC
>NA|TRBV7-2|NA|TRBJ1-1
CASSSRDGNTEAFF
TGTGCCAGCAGCTCAAGGGACGGAAACACTGAAGCTTTCTTT
>NA|TRBV10-3|NA|TRBJ2-5
CAIEGEAKTQYF
TGTGCCATCGAGGGGGAGGCGAAGACCCAGTACTTC
>NA|TRBV7-2|NA|TRBJ2-1
CASKNTGLLSYEQFF
TGTGCCAGCAAAAACACGGGACTCCTGAGCTATGAGCAGTTCTTC
>TRBD1|TRBV18|NA|TRBJ2-3
CASSPGTGGITDTQYF
TGTGCCAGCTCACCGGGGACAGGGGGCATCACAGATACGCAGTATTTT
>TRBD1|TRBV9|NA|TRBJ2-7
CASSVQPGQGYEQYF
TGTGCCAGCAGCGTCCAACCGGGACAGGGATACGAGCAGTACTTC
>NA|TRBV30|NA|TRBJ2-1
CAWLRPPANEQFF
TGTGCCTGGTTGAGGCCTCCGGCCAATGAGCAGTTCTTC
>NA|TRBV7-5|NA|TRBJ1-2
CARSPRVGSKPPLF
TGTGCCAGAAGCCCAAGAGTGGGTTCTAAACCACCCTTGTTC
>NA|TRBV5-6|NA|TRBJ1-3
CASSLLSGDGNTIYF
TGTGCCAGCAGCCTTTTGTCTGGGGATGGAAACACCATATATTTT
>TRBD1|TRBV5-1|NA|TRBJ1-4
CASTKQGAGTNEKLFF
TGCGCCAGCACCAAACAGGGGGCGGGAACTAATGAAAAACTGTTTTTT
>TRBD1|TRBV6-6|NA|TRBJ1-2
CASSAPGQGAGGYTF
TGTGCCAGCAGTGCCCCGGGACAGGGGGCGGGTGGCTACACCTTC
>TRBD1|TRBV6-6|NA|TRBJ1-2
CASSYSRQGTDYGYTF
TGTGCCAGCAGTTACTCGAGACAGGGAACCGACTATGGCTACACCTTC
>NA|TRBV6-1|once|TRBJ2-7
CASRAGQRPYEQYF
TGTGCCAGCAGAGCCGGACAGCGACCCTACGAGCAGTACTTC
>TRBD1|TRBV27|NA|TRBJ2-3
CASSRGIATDTQYF
TGTGCCAGCAGCAGGGGGATCGCCACAGATACGCAGTATTTT
>NA|TRBV20-1|NA|TRBJ1-2
CSEASGYTF
TGCAGTGAGGCCAGTGGCTACACCTTC
>TRBD1|TRBV6-5|few|TRBJ1-6
CASSTGTGDSPLHF
TGTGCCAGCAGTACCGGGACAGGGGATTCACCCCTCCACTTT
>NA|TRBV11-2|NA|TRBJ2-7
CASGPRVYEQYF
TGTGCCAGCGGGCCTAGGGTCTACGAGCAGTACTTC
>NA|TRBV9|NA|TRBJ1-5
CASSVGGQLNQPQHF
TGTGCCAGCAGCGTAGGTGGACAGCTTAATCAGCCCCAGCATTTT
>NA|TRBV20-1|NA|TRBJ1-1
CSALGATEAFF
TGCAGTGCTCTAGGGGCGACTGAAGCTTTCTTT
>TRBD2|TRBV25-1|NA|TRBJ2-1
CASSDPTGGAGGYHEQFF
TGTGCCAGCAGTGACCCCACCGGTGGAGCGGGAGGGTACCATGAGCAGTTCTTC
>NA|TRBV2|NA|TRBJ2-7
CASTKEGSGSSYEQYF
TGTGCCAGCACCAAAGAGGGTAGCGGAAGCTCCTACGAGCAGTACTTC
>NA|TRBV4-2|NA|TRBJ1-1
CASSQDGRGMMNTEAFF
TGTGCCAGCAGCCAAGATGGCCGGGGGATGATGAACACTGAAGCTTTCTTT
>NA|TRBV7-9|once|TRBJ1-6
CASSPGIGTLGNSPLHF
TGTGCCAGCAGCCCCGGCATAGGGACCTTGGGCAATTCACCCCTCCACTTT
>NA|TRBV7-9|once|TRBJ1-2
CASSLNGALGIGNYGYTF
TGTGCCAGCAGCTTAAATGGGGCTTTGGGGATAGGTAACTATGGCTACACCTTC
>NA|TRBV10-3|NA|TRBJ2-3
CAIIDGLTDTQYF
TGTGCCATCATCGACGGGTTGACAGATACGCAGTATTTT
>NA|TRBV10-3|NA|TRBJ2-5
CAISGGAPETQYF
TGTGCCATCAGTGGGGGGGCCCCGGAGACCCAGTACTTC
>TRBD2|TRBV6-1|few|TRBJ2-7
CASSPGLAGYEQYF
TGTGCCAGCAGTCCGGGACTAGCGGGCTACGAGCAGTACTTC
>NA|TRBV18|many|TRBJ1-6
CASSPGGGNSPLHF
TGTGCCAGCTCACCAGGAGGAGGAAATTCACCCCTCCACTTT
>NA|TRBV5-1|NA|TRBJ2-3
CASSLDALGTDTQYF
TGCGCCAGCAGCTTGGACGCGCTTGGCACAGATACGCAGTATTTT